This T cell receptor beta chain was captured in a study of T cell responses to AZD1222 COVID-19 vaccine. General study results and limits: Per reports, nearly half of all spike-specific TCRs target regions that are unmutated in variants. At 160-218 and 743-854, vaccine-associated CD4 TCRs were dominant, and they spanned spike. The donors showed a predominance of white British ancestry and of females, with possible underestimation of clonal diversity. Repertoire sampling happened only post peak T cell response.

Trimming shortened V by 11 bases and J by 1 base, and 15 bases separated the two germline ends. Per germline, CDR1 MNHEY and CDR2 SVGAGI. This CDR3 comprises 14 residues. Worth noting for this clone: The antigen is unknown.

Assay used: immunoSEQ multiplex PCR; TCRdb lists only in-frame clones, some missing. The top ten clones hold about 2.1% of a sample with 100,000 to 150,000 clones, around 92% of them seen once. This clonotype originated in an adult who received the AZD1222 COVID-19 vaccine. The J gene is TRBJ1-5, the V gene TRBV6-5; D is possibly TRBD1 (6 bases). The source material was peripheral blood, sampled 28 days after the second AZD1222 dose. The CDR3 region has the DNA TGTGCCTCCAGGAAGGGGGGGAGCAATCAGCCCCAGCATTTT. It specifies CASRKGGSNQPQHF.